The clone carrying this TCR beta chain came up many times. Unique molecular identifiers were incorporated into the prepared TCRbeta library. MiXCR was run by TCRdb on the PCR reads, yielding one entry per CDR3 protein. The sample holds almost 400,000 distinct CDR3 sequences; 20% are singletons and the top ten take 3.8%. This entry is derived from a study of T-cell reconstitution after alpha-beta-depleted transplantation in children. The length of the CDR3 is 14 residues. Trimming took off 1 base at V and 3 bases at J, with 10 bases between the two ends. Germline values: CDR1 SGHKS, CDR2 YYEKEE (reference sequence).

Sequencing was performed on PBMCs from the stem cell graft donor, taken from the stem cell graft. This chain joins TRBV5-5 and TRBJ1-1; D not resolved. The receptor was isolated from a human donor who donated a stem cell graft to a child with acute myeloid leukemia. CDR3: CASSLSRQDTEAFF. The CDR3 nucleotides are TGTGCCAGCAGCTTGTCCAGGCAGGACACTGAAGCTTTCTTT.